Shown below are 30 T cell receptor beta chains from a single sample sequenced in a study of blood T cell repertoires in COVID-19. TCRdb's copy holds only in-frame clones and misses some; the assay was immunoSEQ multiplex PCR. The sample carries fewer than 200,000 clones, around 90% recorded once. The specimen was peripheral blood. These TCRs come from a man between 18 and 35 years old with COVID-19, enrolled during active disease.

This clone was found a few times. V is TRBV18 and J is TRBJ2-7, with a possible D match to TRBD1 (6 bases). The CDR3 has 13 amino acids. Germline-derived CDR1 and CDR2 are KGHSH and LQKENI. The germline V and J ends were trimmed by 3 bases and 0 bases, with 6 bases remaining between them. The CDR3 DNA is TGTGCCAGCTCACCGGACAGCTCCTACGAGCAGTACTTC. Protein product: CASSPDSSYEQYF.

The V call is TRBV5-5, the J call TRBJ1-2; D unclear. The V gene's germline CDR1 is SGHKS and CDR2 YYEKEE (reference sequence). The CDR3 totals 11 residues. V lost 7 bases, J lost 6 bases, and 10 bases lay in between. The CDR3 here is CASSSPNGYTF. The DNA for the CDR3 is TGTGCCAGCTCTAGTCCGAATGGCTACACCTTC.

The chain is built from TRBV10-3 and TRBJ2-3, with D tentatively TRBD1 (6 bases). Per the germline V gene, CDR1 is ENHRY and CDR2 is SYGVKD. V dropped 11 bases and J dropped 2 bases, with 20 bases sitting between them. The CDR3 has 15 amino acids. The DNA of the CDR3 is TGTGCCGCGACTGGGACATCGTCCTCCACAGATACGCAGTATTTT. Its translation: CAATGTSSSTDTQYF.

The chain recombines TRBV6-2 or TRBV6-3 with TRBJ1-5; 8 nucleotides align to TRBD1. V shed 0 bases, J shed 2 bases, and the junction held 3 bases outside the gene matches. The length of the CDR3 is 16 residues. From germline, CDR1 is MNHEY and CDR2 SVGEGT. CDR3 protein: CASSYSKGQGNQPQHF. As DNA, the CDR3 is TGTGCCAGCAGTTACTCTAAGGGACAGGGCAATCAGCCCCAGCATTTT.

The chain has TRBV4-1 and TRBJ1-3; D is unclear. CDR3 length: 14 residues. Germline V gene lookup returns CDR1 MGHRA and CDR2 YSYEKL. With 4 bases removed from V and 0 bases from J, the gap between germline ends came to 7 bases. The CDR3 here is CASSLLFSGNTIYF. The CDR3 DNA sequence: TGCGCCAGCAGCCTCCTGTTCTCTGGAAACACCATATATTTT.

The V gene is TRBV13, the J gene TRBJ2-3, with a weak D call TRBD2 (6 bases). The CDR3 covers 12 residues. Germline assignment: CDR1 PRHDT and CDR2 FYEKMQ (reference sequence). The germline V and J ends were trimmed by 2 bases and 13 bases, with 13 bases remaining between them. CDR3 sequence reads: CASSLRGSPEYF. The CDR3 bases are TGTGCCAGCAGCTTACGGGGGTCCCCGGAGTATTTT.

The chain links TRBV5-1 to TRBJ2-1; D call uncertain. CDR1 and CDR2 (germline): SGHRS, YFSETQ. Trimming cost V 3 bases and J 7 bases, with 14 bases left between them. CDR3 length: 14 amino acids. The CDR3 spells CASSSTLSLNEQFF. Here the CDR3 DNA reads TGCGCCAGCAGCTCCACTTTGTCTTTAAATGAGCAGTTCTTC.

The chain has TRBV12-5 and TRBJ1-2; the D is unclear. The CDR3 covers 12 residues. CDR1 and CDR2 (germline): LGHNT, FRNRAP. Trimming pared 5 bases from V and 7 bases from J, leaving 11 bases between. CDR3 sequence (DNA): TGTGCTAGTGGTAGTAGGGAGAGTGGCTACACCTTC. As protein: CASGSRESGYTF. The complete variable domain, with remaining parts taken from reference TRBV12-5 and TRBJ1-2, reads DARVTQTPRHKVTEMGQEVTMRCQPILGHNTVFWYRQTMMQGLELLAYFRNRAPLDDSGMPKDRFSAEMPDATLATLKIQPSEPRDSAVYFCASGSRESGYTFGSGTRLTVV.

The chain is built from TRBV4-1 and TRBJ1-6; unclear D gene. The CDR3 covers 15 residues. Looked up from germline, CDR1 is MGHRA and CDR2 is YSYEKL. V gave up 2 bases and J gave up 6 bases, with 11 bases separating them. CDR3 amino acids: CASSQYQASNSPLHF. The CDR3 DNA reads as TGCGCCAGCAGCCAATATCAGGCGAGTAATTCACCCCTCCACTTT.

V gene TRBV27 combines with J gene TRBJ2-7, with 9 bases aligning to TRBD2. Germline values: CDR1 MNHEY, CDR2 SMNVEV (reference sequence). The V segment lost 10 bases and the J segment 0 bases; nucleotides outside the gene matches: 13. This CDR3 has 16 amino acids. The chain's CDR3 is CANRAGVAGASYEQYF. The CDR3 nucleotides are TGTGCCAATCGGGCCGGTGTAGCGGGAGCCTCCTACGAGCAGTACTTC.

The V call is TRBV9, the J call TRBJ1-2; D possibly corresponds to TRBD1 (5 bases). CDR3 length: 16 residues. Germline-derived CDR1 and CDR2 are SGDLS and YYNGEE. V was trimmed by 3 bases and J by 3 bases, leaving 18 bases between them. DNA of the CDR3: TGTGCCAGCAGCGAACTCCCCTGGGGAGGGGACTATGGCTACACCTTC. Amino acid sequence: CASSELPWGGDYGYTF.

The chain combines TRBV30 with TRBJ2-7, with D maybe TRBD1 (5 bases). Trimming removed 2 bases from V and 4 bases from J, with 9 bases in between. Germline assignment: CDR1 GTSNPN and CDR2 SVGIG (reference sequence). The CDR3 totals 12 residues. The CDR3 region has the DNA TGTGCCTGGAGTACGACAGTTTACGAGCAGTACTTC. As protein: CAWSTTVYEQYF.

The chain joins TRBV24-1 to TRBJ2-1; 7 bases line up with TRBD1. CDR1 and CDR2 from the germline V gene are KGHDR and SFDVKD. The CDR3 has 12 amino acids. With V trimmed by 8 bases and J by 7 bases, 4 bases remained unmatched. The CDR3 DNA is TGTGCCACCATGGGACAGTCAAATGAGCAGTTCTTC. Protein: CATMGQSNEQFF.

The V call is TRBV19, the J call TRBJ2-5; unclear D gene. The CDR3 contains 15 residues. Trimming removed 3 bases at V and 2 bases at J, with 13 bases between. Germline assignment: CDR1 LNHDA and CDR2 SQIVND (reference sequence). The CDR3 spells CASSMDIAYQETQYF. The CDR3 DNA sequence: TGTGCCAGTAGTATGGATATAGCCTATCAAGAGACCCAGTACTTC.

V and J are TRBV2 and TRBJ1-4, with D unresolved. Germline V gene lookup returns CDR1 SNHLY and CDR2 FYNNEI. The CDR3 covers 14 residues. Trimming shortened V by 4 bases and J by 0 bases, and 6 bases separated the two germline ends. CDR3 coding DNA: TGTGCCAGCAGTGCGAGCCCAACTAATGAAAAACTGTTTTTT. Translated, it gives CASSASPTNEKLFF.

The rearrangement uses TRBV4-3 and TRBJ2-1, with D possibly being TRBD2 (6 bases). Per germline, CDR1 LGHNA and CDR2 YSLEER. Trimming stripped 1 base from V and 1 base from J, with 8 bases between. CDR3 length equals 15 residues. The DNA for the CDR3 is TGCGCCAGCAGCCAAGTGGGGGGATCCTACAATGAGCAGTTCTTC. It specifies CASSQVGGSYNEQFF.

This chain connects TRBV9 to TRBJ1-1; D uncertain. V was clipped by 3 bases and J by 2 bases, with 14 bases between them. The CDR3 length is 15 residues. Germline V gene data show CDR1 as SGDLS and CDR2 as YYNGEE. In DNA, the CDR3 is TGTGCCAGCAGCGGCGGGGATCAGCTTAACACTGAAGCTTTCTTT. Translation: CASSGGDQLNTEAFF.

The chain joins TRBV7-2 to TRBJ1-2; D is uncertain. Germline V gene data show CDR1 as SGHTA and CDR2 as FQGNSA. Trimming removed 0 bases at V and 3 bases at J, with 11 bases between. CDR3 length: 15 amino acids. The CDR3 coding sequence is TGTGCCAGCAGCTTAGCCCACCATTCGGACTATGGCTACACCTTC. As protein: CASSLAHHSDYGYTF.

CDR3 sequence: CASSTQQGNYEQYF. As DNA, the CDR3 is TGTGCCAGCAGCACTCAACAGGGGAACTACGAGCAGTACTTC. V is TRBV7-9 and J is TRBJ2-7, with 7 bases identical to TRBD1. There are 14 residues in the CDR3. Germline assignment: CDR1 SEHNR and CDR2 FQNEAQ (reference sequence). The V segment lost 5 bases and the J segment 3 bases; nucleotides outside the gene matches: 7.

The rearrangement joins TRBV28 to TRBJ2-7; D is perhaps TRBD1 (6 bases). The CDR3 length is 15 residues. V gave up 6 bases and J gave up 4 bases, with 19 bases separating them. CDR1 is MDHEN, CDR2 SYDVKM, per germline. The CDR3, as DNA: TGTGCCAGCAGACCAAACAGGGTTAGTGGTTACGAGCAGTACTTC. Residues: CASRPNRVSGYEQYF. Together with reference TRBV28 and TRBJ2-7, the CDR3 gives the full variable domain: DVKVTQSSRYLVKRTGEKVFLECVQDMDHENMFWYRQDPGLGLRLIYFSYDVKMKEKGDIPEGYSVSREKKERFSLILESASTNQTSMYLCASRPNRVSGYEQYFGPGTRLTVT.

The CDR3 nucleotides read TGTGCCAGCAGCTTACGGCGGGAGTGGCCAGATACGCAGTATTTT. Its protein is CASSLRREWPDTQYF. The chain carries TRBV7-6 and TRBJ2-3, with TRBD2 matching 7 bases. The V and J ends lost 2 bases and 4 bases, in that order; junction bases with no gene match: 6. The CDR3 covers 15 residues. The germline CDR1 and CDR2 sequences are SGHVS and FNYEAQ.

The chain joins TRBV4-2 to TRBJ2-1; 7 positions agree with TRBD2. J lost 10 bases, V lost 1 base, and 4 bases had no gene match. The germline V gene has CDR1 LGHNA and CDR2 YNFKEQ. This CDR3 has 13 amino acids. CDR3 in amino acids: CASSQVSGREQFF. In DNA form, the CDR3 reads TGTGCCAGCAGCCAAGTCTCCGGGAGGGAGCAGTTCTTC.

The chain recombines TRBV13 with TRBJ2-3; 7 bases agree with TRBD2. The V and J ends lost 8 bases and 2 bases, in that order; junction bases with no gene match: 13. This CDR3 contains 16 residues. Germline CDR1 PRHDT, CDR2 FYEKMQ (reference sequence). CDR3 loop: CASGGVASGHTDTQYF. Here the CDR3 DNA reads TGTGCCAGCGGAGGGGTAGCTAGCGGCCACACAGATACGCAGTATTTT.

This clone came up a few times. The CDR3 sequence: CSVNRGGTGELFF. For the CDR3, the DNA is TGCAGCGTGAACAGGGGTGGGACCGGGGAGCTGTTTTTT. V is TRBV29-1 and J is TRBJ2-2; 7 bases map to TRBD1. This CDR3 is 13 amino acids long. The germline V gene has CDR1 SQVTM and CDR2 ANQGSEA. The ends lost 6 bases at V and 5 bases at J; junction bases unmatched: 6.

The V and J genes are TRBV27 and TRBJ2-7, with a possible D match to TRBD2 (5 bases). The germline gives CDR1 MNHEY, CDR2 SMNVEV (reference sequence). V was pared by 4 bases and J by 6 bases, with 16 bases between. The CDR3 consists of 14 residues. Here the CDR3 reads CASSSPDTAGEQYF. CDR3 nucleotides: TGTGCCAGCAGTTCCCCAGACACCGCGGGCGAGCAGTACTTC.

This chain connects TRBV29-1 to TRBJ1-1; a possible D gene is TRBD1 (6 bases). This CDR3 region has 13 residues. The V end was cut by 6 bases, the J end by 2 bases, with 13 bases between. Germline V gene sequence: CDR1 SQVTM, CDR2 ANQGSEA. This chain's CDR3 is CSVRGQFNTEAFF. As DNA, the CDR3 is TGCAGCGTCCGCGGACAGTTCAACACTGAAGCTTTCTTT.

DNA for the CDR3: TGTGCCAGCAGCCAGGCCGCGCATTTCTACGAGCAGTACTTC. Protein product: CASSQAAHFYEQYF. The V call is TRBV11-2, the J call TRBJ2-7; D remains ambiguous. The germline V gene has CDR1 SGHAT and CDR2 FQNNGV. The CDR3 is 14 amino acids. V shed 5 bases and J shed 3 bases, with 14 bases lying between them.

This clone was detected only a few times. This rearrangement joins TRBV19 to TRBJ1-5; weak D call: TRBD1 (6 bases). Germline values: CDR1 LNHDA, CDR2 SQIVND (reference sequence). Trimming pared 2 bases from V and 7 bases from J, leaving 12 bases between. This CDR3 has 14 residues. CDR3 region: CASSIQGNKQPQHF. CDR3 nucleotides: TGTGCCAGTAGTATACAGGGGAATAAGCAGCCCCAGCATTTT. The full variable domain, with the rest looked up from reference TRBV19 and TRBJ1-5, is DGGITQSPKYLFRKEGQNVTLSCEQNLNHDAMYWYRQDPGQGLRLIYYSQIVNDFQKGDIAEGYSVSREKKESFPLTVTSAQKNPTAFYLCASSIQGNKQPQHFGDGTRLSIL.

This clone was counted once. The chain carries TRBV7-6 and TRBJ1-1; 10 nucleotides align to TRBD1. The CDR3 sequence is 15 residues long. J was trimmed by 4 bases and V by 5 bases; bases with no gene match: 7. CDR1 SGHVS and CDR2 FNYEAQ come from the germline V gene. In DNA form, the CDR3 reads TGTGCCAGCAGCGATCGGGACAGGGGTTTCACTGAAGCTTTCTTT. It is translated as CASSDRDRGFTEAFF.

The rearrangement joins TRBV27 to TRBJ2-1; D call uncertain. The V and J ends lost 1 base and 6 bases respectively, with 4 bases between them. Germline loops: CDR1 MNHEY, CDR2 SMNVEV (reference sequence). CDR3 length equals 12 residues. The DNA for the CDR3 is TGTGCCAGCAGTTTATACGGCAATGAGCAGTTCTTC. Amino acid sequence: CASSLYGNEQFF.